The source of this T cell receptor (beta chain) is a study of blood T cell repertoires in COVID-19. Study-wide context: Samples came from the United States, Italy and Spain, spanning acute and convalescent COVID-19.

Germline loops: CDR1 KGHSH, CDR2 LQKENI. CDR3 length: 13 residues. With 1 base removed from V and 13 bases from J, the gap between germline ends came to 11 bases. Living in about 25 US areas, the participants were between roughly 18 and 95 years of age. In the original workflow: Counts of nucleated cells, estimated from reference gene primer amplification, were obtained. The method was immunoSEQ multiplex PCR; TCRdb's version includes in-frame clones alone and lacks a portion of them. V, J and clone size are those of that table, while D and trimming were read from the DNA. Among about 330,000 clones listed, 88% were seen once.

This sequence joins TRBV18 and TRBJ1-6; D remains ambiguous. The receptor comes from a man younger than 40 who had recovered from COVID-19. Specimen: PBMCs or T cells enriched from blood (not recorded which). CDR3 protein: CASSPRTAEPLHF. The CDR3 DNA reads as TGTGCCAGCTCACCACGAACCGCGGAGCCCCTCCACTTT. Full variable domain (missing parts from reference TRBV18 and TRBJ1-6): NAGVMQNPRHLVRRRGQEARLRCSPMKGHSHVYWYRQLPEEGLKFMVYLQKENIIDESGMPKERFSAEFPKEGPSILRIQQVVRGDSAAYFCASSPRTAEPLHFGNGTRLTVT.